A selection of T cell receptor beta chains follows, all from one sample in a study of identical twins. TCRdb passed the 5' RACE reads through MiXCR, listing each CDR3 protein once. The data contain roughly 470,000 distinct CDR3 sequences, approximately 14% of them singletons. The sample also formed part of further work on yellow fever vaccine responses in identical twins.

Sequenced material: CD4+ T cells sorted from blood. The receptors derive from a woman under 30 in good health. The CDR3 runs from the conserved cysteine through the conserved F or W. The D gene is left open where the match is weak. The size of a clone is reported for some rows only, either as once, few or many, or as a class for expanded clones.

D	V	size	J	CDR3	DNA
.	TRBV15	few	TRBJ2-5	CATSRATRKKETQYF	TGTGCCACCAGCAGGGCTACTAGAAAAAAAGAGACCCAGTACTTC
TRBD1	TRBV5-4	once	TRBJ2-3	CASSLVPDRGTDTQYF	TGTGCCAGCAGCTTGGTTCCCGACAGGGGGACAGATACGCAGTATTTT
.	TRBV20-1	few	TRBJ2-7	CSARDLRTGEQYF	TGCAGTGCTAGAGATCTAAGGACGGGGGAGCAGTACTTC
.	TRBV7-2	few	TRBJ1-1	CASSLGSGTRMNTEAFF	TGTGCCAGCAGCTTAGGCTCCGGGACACGCATGAACACTGAAGCTTTCTTT
.	TRBV18	.	TRBJ1-2	CASSPTREDYGYTF	TGTGCCAGCTCACCTACAAGGGAAGACTATGGCTACACCTTC
TRBD1	TRBV10-3	few	TRBJ2-7	CATRTGGDEQYF	TGTGCCACCAGGACAGGGGGCGACGAGCAGTACTTC
TRBD1	TRBV2	.	TRBJ2-1	CASTRSGTGDNEQFF	TGTGCCAGCACCCGGTCCGGGACAGGGGACAATGAGCAGTTCTTC
TRBD1	TRBV6-5	.	TRBJ2-4	CASSYLGQGDIQYF	TGTGCCAGCAGTTACTTAGGGCAGGGGGACATTCAGTACTTC
.	TRBV2	.	TRBJ2-2	CASSERQAGTGELFF	TGTGCCAGCAGTGAACGACAGGCAGGAACCGGGGAGCTGTTTTTT
.	TRBV6-2/TRBV6-3	many	TRBJ2-7	CASSLRRRLEQYF	TGTGCCAGCAGTTTGCGACGGAGGCTGGAGCAGTACTTC
.	TRBV5-5	many	TRBJ1-2	CASSSPRTEYGYTF	TGTGCCAGCAGCTCCCCACGGACAGAGTATGGCTACACCTTC
TRBD1	TRBV28	.	TRBJ1-6	CASSARDRGYNSPLHF	TGTGCCAGCAGTGCCCGGGACAGGGGATATAATTCACCCCTCCACTTT
.	TRBV6-2/TRBV6-3	.	TRBJ2-1	CASSYAPGLGNNEQFF	TGTGCCAGCAGTTACGCTCCGGGACTCGGAAACAATGAGCAGTTCTTC
.	TRBV12-3/TRBV12-4	few	TRBJ2-7	CASSPGQPGAYEQYF	TGTGCCAGCAGTCCGGGCCAACCTGGAGCCTACGAGCAGTACTTC
.	TRBV12-3/TRBV12-4	few	TRBJ1-2	CASSPPISNYGYTF	TGTGCCAGCAGCCCCCCCATCTCTAACTATGGCTACACCTTC
TRBD2	TRBV20-1	many	TRBJ2-7	CSASRRTSGGPTIAYEQYF	TGCAGTGCTAGTCGACGTACTAGCGGGGGTCCTACGATAGCCTACGAGCAGTACTTC
.	TRBV3-1	.	TRBJ1-2	CASSRRQQEANYGYTF	TGTGCCAGCAGCCGCAGACAGCAGGAGGCTAACTATGGCTACACCTTC
.	TRBV18	.	TRBJ1-5	CASSPLELGPQHF	TGTGCCAGCTCACCCCTAGAGCTGGGGCCCCAGCATTTT
TRBD1	TRBV20-1	many	TRBJ2-2	CSANGRGPDTGELFF	TGCAGTGCCAACGGCAGGGGGCCGGACACCGGGGAGCTGTTTTTT
.	TRBV5-1	.	TRBJ1-1	CASSLSIGRMNTEAFF	TGCGCCAGCAGCTTATCAATCGGCCGCATGAACACTGAAGCTTTCTTT
.	TRBV18	.	TRBJ1-1	CASSPLGQTTEAFF	TGTGCCAGCTCACCACTGGGCCAAACTACTGAAGCTTTCTTT
.	TRBV5-1	many	TRBJ2-5	CASSLGAGETQYF	TGCGCCAGCAGCTTGGGGGCCGGAGAGACCCAGTACTTC
.	TRBV28	many	TRBJ1-1	CASSLLGNTEAFF	TGTGCCAGCAGTTTATTGGGGAACACTGAAGCTTTCTTT
.	TRBV5-1	few	TRBJ2-2	CASSLPGMNTGELFF	TGCGCCAGCAGCTTGCCGGGGATGAACACCGGGGAGCTGTTTTTT
.	TRBV27	.	TRBJ2-5	CASRPSRGWQETQYF	TGTGCCAGCCGACCATCCAGGGGATGGCAAGAGACCCAGTACTTC
.	TRBV21-1	.	TRBJ2-7	CASSKVESSYEQYF	TGTGCCAGCAGCAAAGTGGAAAGCTCCTACGAGCAGTACTTC
TRBD1	TRBV10-3	few	TRBJ1-4	CAISESTGDEKLFF	TGTGCCATCAGTGAGTCGACAGGGGATGAAAAACTGTTTTTT
.	TRBV12-3/TRBV12-4	few	TRBJ1-2	CASSQVWIGPAGYGYTF	TGTGCCAGCAGTCAAGTTTGGATCGGCCCGGCCGGCTATGGCTACACCTTC
TRBD1	TRBV28	.	TRBJ2-7	CASRPRTGVGEQYF	TGTGCCAGCAGACCCCGGACAGGGGTGGGAGAGCAGTACTTC
TRBD1	TRBV7-2	.	TRBJ2-1	CASSSRDRGHNEQFF	TGTGCCAGCAGCTCCCGGGACAGGGGCCACAATGAGCAGTTCTTC
TRBD2	TRBV6-2/TRBV6-3	many	TRBJ2-1	CASRGTSGRSYNEQFF	TGTGCCAGCAGAGGGACTAGCGGGAGGTCCTACAATGAGCAGTTCTTC
.	TRBV20-1	.	TRBJ2-7	CSGRDGTYEQYF	TGCAGTGGCCGGGACGGAACCTACGAGCAGTACTTC
TRBD2	TRBV12-3/TRBV12-4	few	TRBJ2-7	CASSKTSGGIYEQYF	TGTGCCAGCAGTAAAACTAGCGGGGGTATCTACGAGCAGTACTTC
.	TRBV29-1	few	TRBJ2-7	CSVGVGAYEQYF	TGCAGCGTGGGGGTCGGGGCCTACGAGCAGTACTTC
.	TRBV20-1	many	TRBJ1-2	CSAISGGDSGYTF	TGCAGCGCCATTAGCGGTGGCGATAGTGGCTACACCTTC
TRBD1	TRBV20-1	many	TRBJ2-3	CSAKHWTGAKDTQYF	TGCAGTGCCAAGCACTGGACAGGGGCGAAGGATACGCAGTATTTT
.	TRBV19	.	TRBJ1-5	CASTPGPNQPQHF	TGTGCCAGTACCCCAGGGCCCAATCAGCCCCAGCATTTT
.	TRBV29-1	.	TRBJ1-1	CSVAYGGSEAFF	TGCAGCGTTGCCTACGGCGGGTCTGAAGCTTTCTTT
.	TRBV7-9	few	TRBJ2-5	CASSLASARDNQETQYF	TGTGCCAGCAGCTTAGCGTCTGCCAGGGACAACCAAGAGACCCAGTACTTC
TRBD2	TRBV12-5	.	TRBJ2-7	CASGLAQKRLAGSSYEQYF	TGTGCTAGTGGTTTAGCCCAAAAGCGACTAGCGGGATCCTCCTACGAGCAGTACTTC
.	TRBV2	few	TRBJ1-1	CASSAGQREAFF	TGTGCCAGCAGTGCCGGACAGCGTGAAGCTTTCTTT
.	TRBV19	.	TRBJ2-7	CASSIGRSGEYEQYF	TGTGCCAGTAGTATAGGCCGCTCCGGGGAGTACGAGCAGTACTTC
TRBD1	TRBV12-3/TRBV12-4	many	TRBJ1-5	CASRPGTDNQPQHF	TGTGCCAGCAGACCCGGGACAGATAATCAGCCCCAGCATTTT
.	TRBV7-9	many	TRBJ1-1	CASSPFRGTEAFF	TGTGCCAGCAGCCCGTTCCGCGGAACTGAAGCTTTCTTT
TRBD2	TRBV11-1	.	TRBJ2-6	CASSLAASGASGANVLTF	TGTGCCAGCAGCTTGGCAGCTAGCGGAGCCTCTGGGGCCAACGTCCTGACTTTC
TRBD2	TRBV7-3	few	TRBJ2-1	CASSLRASGGTDNEQFF	TGTGCCAGCAGCTTGCGGGCTAGCGGGGGGACGGACAATGAGCAGTTCTTC
.	TRBV28	.	TRBJ2-5	CASSRRLETQYF	TGTGCCAGCAGTCGGAGACTCGAGACCCAGTACTTC
.	TRBV9	.	TRBJ1-2	CASSQLTTGIYGYTF	TGTGCCAGCAGTCAACTAACCACGGGGATCTATGGCTACACCTTC
TRBD1	TRBV7-9	few	TRBJ1-1	CASSKPTLLQGGLFF	TGTGCCAGCAGCAAACCGACCCTATTACAGGGGGGTCTCTTCTTT
TRBD1	TRBV10-3	few	TRBJ2-5	CAIRQGTGTETQYF	TGTGCCATCCGCCAAGGGACAGGGACAGAGACCCAGTACTTC
.	TRBV20-1	few	TRBJ2-7	CSARVGPSYEQYF	TGCAGTGCTAGAGTGGGCCCTAGCTACGAGCAGTACTTC
.	TRBV4-3	few	TRBJ1-2	CASSQEVGAWGYGYTF	TGCGCCAGCAGCCAAGAGGTGGGGGCGTGGGGATATGGCTACACCTTC
.	TRBV14	.	TRBJ1-6	CASSQTTGHSPLHF	TGTGCCAGCAGCCAGACGACAGGTCATTCACCCCTCCACTTT